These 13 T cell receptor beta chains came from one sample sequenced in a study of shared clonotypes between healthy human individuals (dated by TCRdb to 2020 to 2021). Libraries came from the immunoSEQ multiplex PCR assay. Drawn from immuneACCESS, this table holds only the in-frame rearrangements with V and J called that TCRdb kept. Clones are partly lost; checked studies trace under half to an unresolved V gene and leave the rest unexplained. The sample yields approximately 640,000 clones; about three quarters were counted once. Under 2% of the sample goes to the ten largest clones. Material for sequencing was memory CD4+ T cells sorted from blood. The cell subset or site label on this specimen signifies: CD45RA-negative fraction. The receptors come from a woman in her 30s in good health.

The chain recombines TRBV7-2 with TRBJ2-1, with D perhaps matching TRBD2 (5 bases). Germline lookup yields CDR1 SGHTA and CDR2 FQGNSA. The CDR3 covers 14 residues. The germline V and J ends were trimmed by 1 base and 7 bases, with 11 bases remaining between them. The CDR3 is CASSLDRRANEQFF. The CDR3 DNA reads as TGTGCCAGCAGCTTAGACCGGCGGGCAAATGAGCAGTTCTTC.

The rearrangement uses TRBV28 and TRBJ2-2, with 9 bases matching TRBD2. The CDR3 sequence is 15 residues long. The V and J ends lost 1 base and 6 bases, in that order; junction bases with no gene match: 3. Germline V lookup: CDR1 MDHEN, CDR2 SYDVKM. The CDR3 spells CASSLSLAGPGELFF. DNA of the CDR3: TGTGCCAGCAGTTTATCTCTAGCGGGACCCGGGGAGCTGTTTTTT. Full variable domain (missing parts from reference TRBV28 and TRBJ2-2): DVKVTQSSRYLVKRTGEKVFLECVQDMDHENMFWYRQDPGLGLRLIYFSYDVKMKEKGDIPEGYSVSREKKERFSLILESASTNQTSMYLCASSLSLAGPGELFFGEGSRLTVL.

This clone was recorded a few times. Here the CDR3 reads CASRRAGDGHEQFF. The CDR3 nucleotides read TGCGCCAGCAGGAGGGCAGGGGATGGTCATGAGCAGTTCTTC. The chain couples TRBV5-1 to TRBJ2-1; possibly TRBD1 for D (6 bases). The length of the CDR3 is 14 residues. The germline V gene has CDR1 SGHRS and CDR2 YFSETQ. Trimming left V 5 bases short and J 8 bases short, with 17 bases between.

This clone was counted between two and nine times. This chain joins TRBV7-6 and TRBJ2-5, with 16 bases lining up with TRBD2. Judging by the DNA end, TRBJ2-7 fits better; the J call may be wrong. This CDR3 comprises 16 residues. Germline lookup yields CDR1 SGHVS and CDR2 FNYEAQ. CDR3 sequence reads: CASSPGLAGGLYEQYF. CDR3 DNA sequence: TGTGCCAGCAGCCCGGGACTAGCGGGAGGGCTGTACGAGCAGTACTTC.

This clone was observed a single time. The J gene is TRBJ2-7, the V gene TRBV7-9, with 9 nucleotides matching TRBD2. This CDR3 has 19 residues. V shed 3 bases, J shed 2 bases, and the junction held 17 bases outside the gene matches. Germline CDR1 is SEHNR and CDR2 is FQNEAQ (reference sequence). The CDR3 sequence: CASSLSGGRGLAKPYEQYF. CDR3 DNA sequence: TGTGCCAGCAGCTTGTCTGGCGGGAGGGGTCTTGCTAAACCCTACGAGCAGTACTTC.

The CDR3 DNA reads as TGTGCCAGCAGTGGACTAGCGGGAGGGCCGAGTGAGCAGTTCTTC. Amino acid sequence: CASSGLAGGPSEQFF. This chain uses TRBV2 with TRBJ2-1; 14 positions agree with TRBD2. Per germline, CDR1 SNHLY and CDR2 FYNNEI. The CDR3 loop spans 15 amino acids. V lost 4 bases and J lost 9; bases outside the gene matches: 5.

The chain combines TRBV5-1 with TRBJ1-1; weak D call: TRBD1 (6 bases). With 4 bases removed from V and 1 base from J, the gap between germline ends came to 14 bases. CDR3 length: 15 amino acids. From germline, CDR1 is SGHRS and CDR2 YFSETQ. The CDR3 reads CASSPEGHANTEAFF. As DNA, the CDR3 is TGCGCCAGCAGCCCCGAGGGACACGCGAACACTGAAGCTTTCTTT.

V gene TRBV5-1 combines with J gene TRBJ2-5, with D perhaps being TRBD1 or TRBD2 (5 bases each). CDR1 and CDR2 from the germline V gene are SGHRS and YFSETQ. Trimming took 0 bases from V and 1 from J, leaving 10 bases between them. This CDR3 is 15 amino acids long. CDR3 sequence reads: CASSLDEGIQETQYF. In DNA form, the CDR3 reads TGCGCCAGCAGCTTGGACGAGGGGATCCAAGAGACCCAGTACTTC. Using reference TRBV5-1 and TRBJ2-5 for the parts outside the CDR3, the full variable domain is KAGVTQTPRYLIKTRGQQVTLSCSPISGHRSVSWYQQTPGQGLQFLFEYFSETQRNKGNFPGRFSGRQFSNSRSEMNVSTLELGDSALYLCASSLDEGIQETQYFGPGTRLLVL.

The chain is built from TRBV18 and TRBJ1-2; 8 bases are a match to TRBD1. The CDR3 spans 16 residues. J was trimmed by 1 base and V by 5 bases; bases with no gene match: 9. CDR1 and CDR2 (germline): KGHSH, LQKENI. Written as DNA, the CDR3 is TGTGCCAGCTCATTACCCGGGACAGGTGTTAACTATGGCTACACCTTC. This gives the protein CASSLPGTGVNYGYTF.

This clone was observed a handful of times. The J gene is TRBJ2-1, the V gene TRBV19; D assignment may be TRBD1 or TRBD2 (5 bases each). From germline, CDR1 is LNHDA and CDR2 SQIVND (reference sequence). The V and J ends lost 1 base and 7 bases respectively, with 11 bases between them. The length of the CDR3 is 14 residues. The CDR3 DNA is TGTGCCAGTAGTATAGTCTCCGGGACGAATGAGCAGTTCTTC. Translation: CASSIVSGTNEQFF.

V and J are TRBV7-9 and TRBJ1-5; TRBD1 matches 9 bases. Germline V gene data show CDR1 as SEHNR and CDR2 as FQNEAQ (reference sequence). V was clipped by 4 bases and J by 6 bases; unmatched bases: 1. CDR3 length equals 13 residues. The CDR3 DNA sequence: TGTGCCAGCAGCTCGACAGGGGGTCAGCCCCAGCATTTT. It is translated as CASSSTGGQPQHF. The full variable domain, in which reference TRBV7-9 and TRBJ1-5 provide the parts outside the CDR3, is DTGVSQNPRHKITKRGQNVTFRCDPISEHNRLYWYRQTLGQGPEFLTYFQNEAQLEKSRLLSDRFSAERPKGSFSTLEIQRTEQGDSAMYLCASSSTGGQPQHFGDGTRLSIL.

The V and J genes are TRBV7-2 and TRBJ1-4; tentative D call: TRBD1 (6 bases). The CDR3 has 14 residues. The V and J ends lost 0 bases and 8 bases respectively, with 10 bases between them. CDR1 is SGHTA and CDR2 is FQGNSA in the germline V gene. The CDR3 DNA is TGTGCCAGCAGCTTAGCGGGGGCACAGGAAAAACTGTTTTTT. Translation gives CASSLAGAQEKLFF.

In DNA form, the CDR3 reads TGTGCCAGCAGCGCGGGACTAGCGGGAGGATACGAGCAGTACTTC. As protein: CASSAGLAGGYEQYF. The chain has TRBV5-4 and TRBJ2-7; TRBD2 agrees at 15 bases. Germline CDR1 is SGHNT and CDR2 is YYREEE (reference sequence). This CDR3 is 15 amino acids long. The J segment lost 4 bases and the V segment lost 4 bases, leaving 3 bases of the junction unmatched.